One T cell receptor beta chain is described in this entry. A constant-region primer primed TCR beta cDNA synthesis from 400 to 550 ng of total RNA. Nested multiplex PCR, run for three rounds with slightly modified ARM-PCR, yielded TCR beta libraries. Running 9 to 11 cycles apiece, the first two PCR rounds relied on TRBV1-TRBV30 forward primers together with a C-beta reverse primer. TCRdb analysed the multiplex PCR reads with MiXCR anew, one entry per CDR3 protein. The sample includes fewer than 350,000 distinct CDR3 sequences, about 60% of them seen just once. This entry belongs to a study of tumor-infiltrating lymphocytes in primary liver carcinoma. About the research overall: Patients comprised men and women whose ages fell between 30 and 69 years.

Unsorted whole blood supplied the blood RNA, and germline DNA was isolated too. Chronic HBV infection was present in the patients, who were treatment-naive. The CDR3 contains 16 residues. The germline V gene encodes CDR1 SGHAT and CDR2 FQDESV (reference sequence). The chain combines TRBV11-1 with TRBJ1-1; the D is unclear. The sample taken for sequencing was peripheral blood. This receptor was taken from a man aged 35 to 55 with primary liver carcinoma and hepatitis B virus infection. CDR3 coding DNA: TGTGCATGCAGCTTAATCGGCAGTACCCTAAACACTGAAGCTTTCTTT. This translates into CACSLIGSTLNTEAFF.